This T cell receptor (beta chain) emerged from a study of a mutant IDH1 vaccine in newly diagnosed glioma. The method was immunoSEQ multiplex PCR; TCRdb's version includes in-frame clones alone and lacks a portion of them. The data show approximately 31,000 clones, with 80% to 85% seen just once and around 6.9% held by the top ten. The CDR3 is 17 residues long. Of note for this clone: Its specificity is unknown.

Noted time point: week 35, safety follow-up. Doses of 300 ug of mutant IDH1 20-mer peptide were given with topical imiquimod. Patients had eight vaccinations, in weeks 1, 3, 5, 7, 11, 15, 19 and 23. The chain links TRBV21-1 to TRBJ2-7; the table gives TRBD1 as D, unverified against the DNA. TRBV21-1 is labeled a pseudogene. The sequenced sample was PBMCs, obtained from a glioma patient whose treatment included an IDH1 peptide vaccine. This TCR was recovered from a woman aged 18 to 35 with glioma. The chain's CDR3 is CASSKEGTGVSSYEQYF. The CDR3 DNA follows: TGTGCCAGCAGCAAAGAGGGGACAGGGGTAAGCTCCTACGAGCAGTACTTC.